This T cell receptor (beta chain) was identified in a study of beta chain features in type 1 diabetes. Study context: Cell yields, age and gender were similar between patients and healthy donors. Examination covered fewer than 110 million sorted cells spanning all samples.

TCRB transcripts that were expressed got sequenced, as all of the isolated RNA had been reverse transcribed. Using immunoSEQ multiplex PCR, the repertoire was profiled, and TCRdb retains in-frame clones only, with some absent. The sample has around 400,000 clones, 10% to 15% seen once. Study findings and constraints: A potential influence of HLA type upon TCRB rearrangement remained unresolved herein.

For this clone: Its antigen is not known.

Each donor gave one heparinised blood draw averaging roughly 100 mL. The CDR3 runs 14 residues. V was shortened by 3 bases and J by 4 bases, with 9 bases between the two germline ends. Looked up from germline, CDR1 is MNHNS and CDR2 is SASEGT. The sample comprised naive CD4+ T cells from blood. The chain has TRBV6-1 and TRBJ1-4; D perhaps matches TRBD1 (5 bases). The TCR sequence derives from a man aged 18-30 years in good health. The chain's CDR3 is CASSETQGNEKLFF. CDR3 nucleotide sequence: TGTGCCAGCAGTGAGACGCAGGGTAATGAAAAACTGTTTTTT.